This T cell receptor beta chain was recovered during a study of T-cell reconstitution after alpha-beta-depleted transplantation in children (dated by TCRdb to about 2016). At the level of the whole study: T-cell immune reconstitution after TCRalphabeta/CD19-depleted allogeneic hematopoietic cell transplantation in children was quantitatively tracked in the study by means of TCR repertoire profiling.

This clonotype occurred a few times. Its binding antigen is unknown. No quality values exist for individual bases; no much larger clone is one base distant. Libraries were made using PCR. The data were produced on an Illumina HiSeq 2500. TCR libraries were prepared with molecular barcoding, using unique molecular identifiers to normalize TCRbeta repertoire quantification. TCRdb trimmed public reads at Q25 via fastp, called clones via MiXCR and kept in-frame beta chains. One record per CDR3 amino acid sequence lists the most common genes and DNA. Across this sample there are roughly 200,000 distinct CDR3 sequences, with approximately 9% seen only once. Approximately 6.6% of the sample is held by the ten biggest clonotypes. CDR1 is given as MGHRA and CDR2 as YSYEKL, both from the germline V gene. The CDR3 runs 13 amino acids, cysteine and phenylalanine included. Only CDR3 DNA remains: 39 bases, in frame from the first base. Trimming removed 3 bases from V and 8 bases from J, leaving 13 bases between the germline ends.

The V gene is TRBV4-1 and the J gene is TRBJ1-1; the best D guess is TRBD1, with 5 bases matching. The TCR comes from a human donor who donated a stem cell graft to a child with acute lymphoblastic leukemia. The sample consisted of PBMCs from the stem cell graft donor, taken from the stem cell graft. The CDR3 loop reads CASSHPGTFEAFF. The bases are TGCGCCAGCAGCCATCCCGGGACGTTCGAAGCTTTCTTT.